Sequencing of this TCR beta chain was carried out in a study of Graves' ophthalmopathy and Graves' hyperthyroidism. The study excluded patients with other autoimmune diseases, uncontrolled infections, pregnancy or lactation. Germline V gives CDR1 SGHVS, CDR2 FNYEAQ. V lost 5 bases to trimming and J lost 5 bases, with 12 bases between them. The CDR3 loop spans 13 amino acids. RNA transcripts were the template, and TCR beta CDR3 regions were amplified from them. Second-round multiplex PCR followed a first-round RT-PCR using HTBI primers. TCRdb reanalysed the multiplex PCR reads using MiXCR and keeps one entry per CDR3 protein. The table lists about 380,000 distinct CDR3 sequences, about 16% of them singletons.

The chain uses TRBV7-6 and TRBJ2-5; D ambiguous. The sample taken for sequencing was peripheral blood. This TCR was sampled from a young woman with stable Graves' hyperthyroidism. The CDR3 coding sequence is TGTGCCAGCAGCCCCCTCGTCACGGAGACCCAGTACTTC. This translates into CASSPLVTETQYF.